This TCR beta chain was documented in a study of blood T cell repertoires in COVID-19. For the study at large: Specimens from acute and convalescent COVID-19 originated in the United States, Italy and Spain.

CDR3 length equals 15 residues. Trimming at V came to 3 bases and at J to 4 bases, leaving 7 bases not matched to a gene. The germline V gene encodes CDR1 KGHSH and CDR2 LQKENI. The repertoire was sequenced with immunoSEQ multiplex PCR; TCRdb's copy has only in-frame clones and lacks some. The profile shows about 200,000 clones, around 81% of them singletons. The sequenced sample was peripheral blood. J is TRBJ1-2 and V is TRBV18; 8 nucleotides align to TRBD1. This clonotype was sampled from a woman in her 70s with acute or convalescent COVID-19. CDR3 residues: CASSPGQGDSYGYTF. As DNA, the CDR3 is TGTGCCAGCTCACCTGGACAGGGAGACTCCTATGGCTACACCTTC. The whole variable domain, filled in from reference TRBV18 and TRBJ1-2, reads NAGVMQNPRHLVRRRGQEARLRCSPMKGHSHVYWYRQLPEEGLKFMVYLQKENIIDESGMPKERFSAEFPKEGPSILRIQQVVRGDSAAYFCASSPGQGDSYGYTFGSGTRLTVV.